Described below is a single T cell receptor beta chain sequence and its context. Its antigen is unknown. The sample comes from a study of breast tumors, draining lymph nodes, adjacent tissues. General study points: Tumors had less TCR diversity than lymph nodes, more than nontumor tissue. Findings are consistent with lymph node origin and intratumoral expansion of most tumor T cells. Data only fit, rather than demonstrated, lymph node origin of most tumor T cells.

TCRdb re-analysed the multiplex PCR reads in MiXCR, keeping a single row per CDR3 protein. The sample shows 13,000 or so distinct CDR3 sequences, 45% to 50% of them seen only once. This CDR3 contains 17 residues. V shed 3 bases and J 8 bases; nucleotides not matched to a gene: 14. The germline V gene encodes CDR1 LNHNV and CDR2 YYDKDF (reference sequence). This clonotype was obtained from a female donor with breast cancer. Some clones in this sample may be carry-over from other donors' samples. Sequenced: tumor-adjacent breast tissue. The chain carries TRBV15 and TRBJ2-1; 9 bases match TRBD2. CDR3 coding DNA: TGTGCCACCAGCAGCCCTACTGGGACTAGCCGTCATCATGAGCAGTTCTTC. This gives the protein CATSSPTGTSRHHEQFF.